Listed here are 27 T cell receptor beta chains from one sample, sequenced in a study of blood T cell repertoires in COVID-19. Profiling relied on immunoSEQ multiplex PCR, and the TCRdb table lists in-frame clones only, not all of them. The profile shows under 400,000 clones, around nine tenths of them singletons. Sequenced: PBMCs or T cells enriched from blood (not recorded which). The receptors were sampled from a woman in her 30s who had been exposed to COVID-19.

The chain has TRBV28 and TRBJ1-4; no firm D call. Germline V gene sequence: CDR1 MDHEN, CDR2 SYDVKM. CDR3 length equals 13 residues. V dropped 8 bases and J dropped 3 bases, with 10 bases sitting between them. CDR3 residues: CASSRVANEKLFF. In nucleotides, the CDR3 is TGTGCCAGCTCACGGGTCGCTAATGAAAAACTGTTTTTT.

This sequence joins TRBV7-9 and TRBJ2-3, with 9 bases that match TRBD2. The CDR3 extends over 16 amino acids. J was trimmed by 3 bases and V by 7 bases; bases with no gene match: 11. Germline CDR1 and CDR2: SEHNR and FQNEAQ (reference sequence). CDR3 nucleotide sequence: TGTGCCAGCATCCGAGGGGTAGCGGGGGCTACAGATACGCAGTATTTT. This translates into CASIRGVAGATDTQYF.

DNA for the CDR3: TGTGCCTGGAGTCTAGGACTAAACGGGGTGGAAGAGACCCAGTACTTC. Amino acid sequence: CAWSLGLNGVEETQYF. The chain joins TRBV30 to TRBJ2-5; perhaps TRBD2 as D (6 bases). CDR1 and CDR2 from the germline V gene are GTSNPN and SVGIG (reference sequence). CDR3 size: 16 residues. V was clipped by 2 bases and J by 3 bases, with 19 bases between them.

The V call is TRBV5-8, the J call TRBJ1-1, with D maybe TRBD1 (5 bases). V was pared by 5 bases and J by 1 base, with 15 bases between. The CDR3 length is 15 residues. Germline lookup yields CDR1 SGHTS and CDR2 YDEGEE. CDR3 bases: TGTGCCAGCAGTCTGATGATTACAGGGAACACTGAAGCTTTCTTT. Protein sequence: CASSLMITGNTEAFF.

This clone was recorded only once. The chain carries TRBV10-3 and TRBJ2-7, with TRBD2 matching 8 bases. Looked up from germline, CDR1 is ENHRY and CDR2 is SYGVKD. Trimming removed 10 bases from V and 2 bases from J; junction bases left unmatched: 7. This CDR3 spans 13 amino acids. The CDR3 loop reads CATSSAGAYEQYF. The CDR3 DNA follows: TGTGCCACATCCTCAGCGGGAGCCTACGAGCAGTACTTC.

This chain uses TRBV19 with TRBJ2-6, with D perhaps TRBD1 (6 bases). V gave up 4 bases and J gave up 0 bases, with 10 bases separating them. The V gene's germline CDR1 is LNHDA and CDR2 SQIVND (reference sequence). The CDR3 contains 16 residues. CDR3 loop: CASSTGQSSGANVLTF. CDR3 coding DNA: TGTGCCAGTAGTACCGGACAGAGCTCTGGGGCCAACGTCCTGACTTTC.

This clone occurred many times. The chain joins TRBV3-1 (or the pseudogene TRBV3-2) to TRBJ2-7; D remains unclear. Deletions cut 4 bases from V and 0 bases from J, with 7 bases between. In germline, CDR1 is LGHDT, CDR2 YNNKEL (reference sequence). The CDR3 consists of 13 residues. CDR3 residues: CASSPLYSYEQYF. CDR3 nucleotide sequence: TGTGCCAGCAGCCCCCTATACTCCTACGAGCAGTACTTC.

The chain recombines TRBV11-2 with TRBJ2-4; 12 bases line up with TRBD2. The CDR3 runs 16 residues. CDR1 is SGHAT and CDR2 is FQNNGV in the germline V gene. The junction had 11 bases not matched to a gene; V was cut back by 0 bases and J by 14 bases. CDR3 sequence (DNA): TGTGCCAGCAGCTTAGATCCGGGACTAGCGGGTGCCTCCAAGTACTTC. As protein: CASSLDPGLAGASKYF.

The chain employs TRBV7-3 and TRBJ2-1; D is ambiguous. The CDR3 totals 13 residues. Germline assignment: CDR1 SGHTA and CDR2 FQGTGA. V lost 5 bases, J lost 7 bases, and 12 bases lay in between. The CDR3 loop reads CASSAYRGNEQFF. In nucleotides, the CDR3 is TGTGCCAGCAGCGCTTATAGAGGTAATGAGCAGTTCTTC. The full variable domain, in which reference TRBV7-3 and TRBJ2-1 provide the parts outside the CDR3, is GAGVSQTPSNKVTEKGKYVELRCDPISGHTALYWYRQSLGQGPEFLIYFQGTGAADDSGLPNDRFFAVRPEGSVSTLKIQRTERGDSAVYLCASSAYRGNEQFFGPGTRLTVL.

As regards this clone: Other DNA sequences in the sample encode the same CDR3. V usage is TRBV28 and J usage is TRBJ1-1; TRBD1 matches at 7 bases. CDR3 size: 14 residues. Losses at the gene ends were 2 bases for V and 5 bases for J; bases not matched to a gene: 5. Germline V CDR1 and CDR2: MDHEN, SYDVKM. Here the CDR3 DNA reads TGTGCCAGCAGTTTAGACAGGGTGGTAACTGAAGCTTTCTTT. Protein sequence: CASSLDRVVTEAFF.

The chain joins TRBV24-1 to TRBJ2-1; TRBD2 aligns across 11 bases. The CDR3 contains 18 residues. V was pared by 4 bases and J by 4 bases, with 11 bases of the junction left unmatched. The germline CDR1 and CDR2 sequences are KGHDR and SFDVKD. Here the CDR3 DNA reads TGTGCCACCAGTGACCCAGCCGGGACTAGCGGATTATACAATGAGCAGTTCTTC. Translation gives CATSDPAGTSGLYNEQFF.

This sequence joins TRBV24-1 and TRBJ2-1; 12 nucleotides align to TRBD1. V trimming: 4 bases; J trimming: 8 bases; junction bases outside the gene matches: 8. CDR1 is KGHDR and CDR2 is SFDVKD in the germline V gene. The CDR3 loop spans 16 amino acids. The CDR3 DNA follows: TGTGCCACCAGTGAGGCCGGGACAGGGGGCTCATATGAGCAGTTCTTC. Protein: CATSEAGTGGSYEQFF.

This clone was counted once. DNA for the CDR3: TGCGCCAGCAGCCTGACTAGCGGGAGCCCGAACACCGGGGAGCTGTTTTTT. As protein: CASSLTSGSPNTGELFF. The chain recombines TRBV5-1 with TRBJ2-2; 12 bases fit TRBD2. The CDR3 extends over 17 amino acids. V gave up 4 bases and J gave up 0 bases; unmatched junction bases: 4. In germline, CDR1 is SGHRS, CDR2 YFSETQ.

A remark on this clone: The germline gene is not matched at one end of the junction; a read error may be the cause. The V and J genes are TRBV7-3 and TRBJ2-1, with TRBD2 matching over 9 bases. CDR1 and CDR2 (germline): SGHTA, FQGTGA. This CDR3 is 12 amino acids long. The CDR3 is CASSAVAGERIF. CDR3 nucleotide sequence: TGTGCCAGCAGCGCGGTAGCGGGAGAAAGGATCTTC. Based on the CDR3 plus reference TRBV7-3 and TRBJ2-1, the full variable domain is GAGVSQTPSNKVTEKGKYVELRCDPISGHTALYWYRQSLGQGPEFLIYFQGTGAADDSGLPNDRFFAVRPEGSVSTLKIQRTERGDSAVYLCASSAVAGERIFGPGTRLTVL.

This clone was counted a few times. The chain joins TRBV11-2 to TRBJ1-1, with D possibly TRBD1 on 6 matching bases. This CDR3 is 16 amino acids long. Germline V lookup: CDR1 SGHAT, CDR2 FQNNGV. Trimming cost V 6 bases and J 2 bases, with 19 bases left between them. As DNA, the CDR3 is TGTGCCAGCAGTCTAGTACTAGGGGGGGGTAACACTGAAGCTTTCTTT. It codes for CASSLVLGGGNTEAFF.

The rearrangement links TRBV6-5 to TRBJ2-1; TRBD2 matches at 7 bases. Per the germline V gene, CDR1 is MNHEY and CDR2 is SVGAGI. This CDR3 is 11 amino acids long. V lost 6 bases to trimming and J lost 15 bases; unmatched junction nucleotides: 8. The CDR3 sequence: CASSLGLVRFF. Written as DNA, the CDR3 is TGTGCCAGCAGCCTTGGACTAGTTCGGTTCTTC.

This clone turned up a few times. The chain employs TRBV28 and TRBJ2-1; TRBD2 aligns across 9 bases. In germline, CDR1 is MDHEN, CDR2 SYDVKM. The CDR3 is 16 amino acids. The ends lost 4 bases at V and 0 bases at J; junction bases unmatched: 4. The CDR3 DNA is TGTGCCAGCAGTTCCCCTAGCGGGATCTCCTACAATGAGCAGTTCTTC. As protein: CASSSPSGISYNEQFF.

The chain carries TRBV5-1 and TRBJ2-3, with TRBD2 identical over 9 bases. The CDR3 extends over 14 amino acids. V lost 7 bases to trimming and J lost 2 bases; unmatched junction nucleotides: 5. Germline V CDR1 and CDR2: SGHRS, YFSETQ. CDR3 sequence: CASGIAGATDTQYF. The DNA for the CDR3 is TGCGCCAGCGGAATAGCGGGGGCCACAGATACGCAGTATTTT. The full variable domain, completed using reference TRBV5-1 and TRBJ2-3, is KAGVTQTPRYLIKTRGQQVTLSCSPISGHRSVSWYQQTPGQGLQFLFEYFSETQRNKGNFPGRFSGRQFSNSRSEMNVSTLELGDSALYLCASGIAGATDTQYFGPGTRLTVL.

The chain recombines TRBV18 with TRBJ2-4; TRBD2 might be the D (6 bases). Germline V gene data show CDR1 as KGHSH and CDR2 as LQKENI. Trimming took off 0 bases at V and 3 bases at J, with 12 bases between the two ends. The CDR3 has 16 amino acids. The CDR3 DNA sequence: TGTGCCAGCTCACCACCCGGGGTAGCGGTCAAAAACATTCAGTACTTC. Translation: CASSPPGVAVKNIQYF.

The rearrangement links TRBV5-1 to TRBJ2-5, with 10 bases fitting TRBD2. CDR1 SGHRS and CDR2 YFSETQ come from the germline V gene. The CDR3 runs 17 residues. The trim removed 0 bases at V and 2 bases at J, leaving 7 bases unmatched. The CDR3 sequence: CASSLVVAGGLQETQYF. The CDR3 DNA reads TGCGCCAGCAGCTTGGTGGTAGCGGGAGGACTTCAAGAGACCCAGTACTTC.

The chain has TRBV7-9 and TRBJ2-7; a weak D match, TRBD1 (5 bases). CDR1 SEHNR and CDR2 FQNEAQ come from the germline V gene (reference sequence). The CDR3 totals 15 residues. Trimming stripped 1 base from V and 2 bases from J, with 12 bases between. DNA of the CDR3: TGTGCCAGCAGCTTAGGGATGGACATGACCTACGAGCAGTACTTC. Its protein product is CASSLGMDMTYEQYF.

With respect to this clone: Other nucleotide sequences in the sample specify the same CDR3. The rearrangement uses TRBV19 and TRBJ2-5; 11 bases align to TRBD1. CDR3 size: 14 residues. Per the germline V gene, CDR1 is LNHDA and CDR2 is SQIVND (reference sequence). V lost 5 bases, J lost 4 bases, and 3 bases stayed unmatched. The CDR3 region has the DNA TGTGCCAGTAGTCCGGGGACAGGGGGAGAGACCCAGTACTTC. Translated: CASSPGTGGETQYF.

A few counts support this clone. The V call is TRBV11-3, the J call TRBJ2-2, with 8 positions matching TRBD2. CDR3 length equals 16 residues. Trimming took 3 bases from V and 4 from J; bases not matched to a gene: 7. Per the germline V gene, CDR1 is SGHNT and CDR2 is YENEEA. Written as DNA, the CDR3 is TGTGCCAGCAGCTTGGGAACCAGCGGGGGCACCGGGGAGCTGTTTTTT. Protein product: CASSLGTSGGTGELFF.

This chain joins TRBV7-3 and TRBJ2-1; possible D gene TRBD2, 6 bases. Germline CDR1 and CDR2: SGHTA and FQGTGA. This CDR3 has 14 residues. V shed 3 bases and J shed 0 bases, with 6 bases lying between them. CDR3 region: CASSLGGSYNEQFF. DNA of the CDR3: TGTGCCAGCAGCTTGGGGGGCTCCTACAATGAGCAGTTCTTC. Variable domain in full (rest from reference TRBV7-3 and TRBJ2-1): GAGVSQTPSNKVTEKGKYVELRCDPISGHTALYWYRQSLGQGPEFLIYFQGTGAADDSGLPNDRFFAVRPEGSVSTLKIQRTERGDSAVYLCASSLGGSYNEQFFGPGTRLTVL.

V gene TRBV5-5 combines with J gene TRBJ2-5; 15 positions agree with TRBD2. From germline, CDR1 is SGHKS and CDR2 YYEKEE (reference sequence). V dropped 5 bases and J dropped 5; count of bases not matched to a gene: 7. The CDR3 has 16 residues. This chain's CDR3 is CASRGLAGGFLETQYF. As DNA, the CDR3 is TGTGCCAGCAGGGGACTAGCGGGAGGATTCTTGGAGACCCAGTACTTC. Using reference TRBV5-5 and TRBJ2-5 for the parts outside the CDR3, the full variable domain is DAGVTQSPTHLIKTRGQQVTLRCSPISGHKSVSWYQQVLGQGPQFIFQYYEKEERGRGNFPDRFSARQFPNYSSELNVNALLLGDSALYLCASRGLAGGFLETQYFGPGTRLLVL.

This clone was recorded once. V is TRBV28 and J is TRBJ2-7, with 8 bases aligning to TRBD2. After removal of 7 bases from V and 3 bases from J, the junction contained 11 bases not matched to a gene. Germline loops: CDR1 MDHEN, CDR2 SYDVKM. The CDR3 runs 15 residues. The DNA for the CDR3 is TGTGCCAGCACCCCAACTAGCGGCCAGGACTACGAGCAGTACTTC. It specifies CASTPTSGQDYEQYF.

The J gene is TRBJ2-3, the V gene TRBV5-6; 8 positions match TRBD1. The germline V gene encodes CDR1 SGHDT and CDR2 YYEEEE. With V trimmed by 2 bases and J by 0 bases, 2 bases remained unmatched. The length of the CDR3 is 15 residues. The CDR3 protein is CASSFRTGSTDTQYF. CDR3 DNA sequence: TGTGCCAGCAGCTTCCGGACAGGGAGCACAGATACGCAGTATTTT.